The 21 T cell receptor beta chains reported below all come from one sample, sequenced in a study of T cell responses to AZD1222 COVID-19 vaccine. Some clones are missing from TCRdb's copy, which holds only in-frame ones; the method was immunoSEQ multiplex PCR. Seen here are roughly 130,000 clones, 88% observed once, and the top ten hold approximately 8%. This specimen consisted of peripheral blood, obtained on day 0 of AZD1222 vaccination. Receptors were obtained from an adult in good health.

This chain uses TRBV19 with TRBJ2-7; tentatively, D is TRBD1 (5 bases). Trimming removed 2 bases at V and 3 bases at J, with 8 bases between. The CDR3 sequence is 13 residues long. CDR1 LNHDA and CDR2 SQIVND come from the germline V gene (reference sequence). DNA of the CDR3: TGTGCCAGTAGTATATCCCAGGGCTACGAGCAGTACTTC. Protein product: CASSISQGYEQYF.

The chain uses TRBV20-1 and TRBJ1-2; tentative D call: TRBD1 (6 bases). CDR1 and CDR2 from the germline V gene are DFQATT and SNEGSKA (reference sequence). The CDR3 is made up of 11 amino acids. Between the trimmed V and J ends, which lost 6 bases and 7 bases, there was a span of 12 bases. The CDR3 DNA reads as TGCAGTGCCGGACAGCCAGGTGGCTACACCTTC. As protein: CSAGQPGGYTF.

This clone was found once. This chain uses TRBV20-1 with TRBJ2-1; no reliable D call. The CDR3 extends over 10 amino acids. The V gene's germline CDR1 is DFQATT and CDR2 SNEGSKA (reference sequence). V shed 6 bases and J shed 5 bases, with 5 bases lying between them. The CDR3 is CSARNNEQFF. CDR3 nucleotides: TGCAGTGCGAGAAACAATGAGCAGTTCTTC.

The chain carries TRBV6-5 and TRBJ2-1, with TRBD2 matching over 9 bases. The length of the CDR3 is 14 residues. Germline-derived CDR1 and CDR2 are MNHEY and SVGAGI. The ends lost 3 bases at V and 6 bases at J; junction bases unmatched: 3. This chain's CDR3 is CASSYSGSGNEQFF. The CDR3 coding sequence is TGTGCCAGCAGTTATAGCGGGAGTGGCAATGAGCAGTTCTTC.

This clone was picked up one time. V is TRBV30 and J is TRBJ1-5; 7 positions agree with TRBD1. J gave up 2 bases and V 3 bases, and 4 bases lay outside the gene matches. The CDR3 extends over 14 amino acids. Germline CDR1 reads GTSNPN; CDR2 reads SVGIG (reference sequence). This chain's CDR3 is CAWSVGQGNQPQHF. The CDR3 DNA follows: TGTGCCTGGAGCGTAGGACAGGGCAATCAGCCCCAGCATTTT.

The chain carries TRBV6-5 and TRBJ1-2, with D hard to call. The germline CDR1 and CDR2 sequences are MNHEY and SVGAGI. The V end lost 2 bases, the J end lost 4 bases, and 14 bases lay between the germline ends. CDR3 length: 15 residues. This chain's CDR3 is CASSYARSSLYGYTF. The CDR3 DNA reads as TGTGCCAGCAGTTACGCCAGGTCATCTCTCTATGGCTACACCTTC.

Concerning this clone: Other DNA sequences in the sample encode the same CDR3. The chain combines TRBV5-1 with TRBJ2-6; TRBD1 or TRBD2 may be the D gene (5 bases each). With 0 bases removed from V and 2 bases from J, the gap between germline ends came to 6 bases. This CDR3 spans 15 amino acids. The germline V gene encodes CDR1 SGHRS and CDR2 YFSETQ. The CDR3 DNA sequence: TGCGCCAGCAGCTTGGGAGGGGCTGGGGCCAACGTCCTGACTTTC. It yields the protein CASSLGGAGANVLTF. The full variable domain, with the rest looked up from reference TRBV5-1 and TRBJ2-6, is KAGVTQTPRYLIKTRGQQVTLSCSPISGHRSVSWYQQTPGQGLQFLFEYFSETQRNKGNFPGRFSGRQFSNSRSEMNVSTLELGDSALYLCASSLGGAGANVLTFGAGSRLTVL.

The rearrangement uses TRBV4-1 and TRBJ1-5; D may be TRBD1 (6 bases). V was cut by 0 bases and J by 5 bases, with 11 bases left in between. Germline V lookup: CDR1 MGHRA, CDR2 YSYEKL. The CDR3 covers 15 residues. DNA for the CDR3: TGCGCCAGCAGCCAAGAGAGGGGGGCTTATCAGCCCCAGCATTTT. It is translated as CASSQERGAYQPQHF.

Only a few counts were recorded for this clone. The rearrangement uses TRBV11-2 and TRBJ2-1; no reliable D call. Trimming took off 0 bases at V and 0 bases at J, with 15 bases between the two ends. The CDR3 totals 18 residues. Germline V CDR1 and CDR2: SGHAT, FQNNGV. The CDR3 region is CASSLDLRTARSYNEQFF. The DNA of the CDR3 is TGTGCCAGCAGCTTAGATCTTAGAACAGCACGCTCCTACAATGAGCAGTTCTTC.

This rearrangement joins TRBV5-1 to TRBJ2-3; D gene unclear. Germline V CDR1 and CDR2: SGHRS, YFSETQ. This CDR3 comprises 13 residues. V lost 0 bases and J 5 bases, leaving 7 bases between the germline ends. CDR3 loop: CASSLEGEDTQYF. Here the CDR3 DNA reads TGCGCCAGCAGCTTGGAAGGCGAAGATACGCAGTATTTT. The whole variable domain, remainder taken from reference TRBV5-1 and TRBJ2-3, is KAGVTQTPRYLIKTRGQQVTLSCSPISGHRSVSWYQQTPGQGLQFLFEYFSETQRNKGNFPGRFSGRQFSNSRSEMNVSTLELGDSALYLCASSLEGEDTQYFGPGTRLTVL.

The rearrangement links TRBV12-3 or TRBV12-4 to TRBJ1-1; D gene uncertain. This CDR3 comprises 13 residues. Trimming took off 3 bases at V and 6 bases at J, with 11 bases between the two ends. CDR3: CASSFLVSPEAFF. DNA of the CDR3: TGTGCCAGCAGTTTTTTGGTTTCCCCTGAAGCTTTCTTT.

This rearrangement joins TRBV29-1 to TRBJ1-1; D uncertain. CDR3 size: 14 residues. From germline, CDR1 is SQVTM and CDR2 ANQGSEA. V was pared by 3 bases and J by 2 bases, with 13 bases between. The DNA of the CDR3 is TGCAGCGTTGAGGTGGGTAGACAAAACACTGAAGCTTTCTTT. This codes for CSVEVGRQNTEAFF.

This chain joins TRBV6-5 and TRBJ2-7, with a tentative D call TRBD2 (5 bases). Germline V gene data show CDR1 as MNHEY and CDR2 as SVGAGI. The CDR3 totals 14 residues. The V end was cut by 7 bases, the J end by 7 bases, with 20 bases between. CDR3 residues: CASTPPGIYEEQYF. In nucleotides, the CDR3 is TGTGCCAGCACCCCCCCGGGGATCTATGAAGAGCAGTACTTC.

The chain carries TRBV7-2 and TRBJ1-6, with a tentative D call TRBD1 (5 bases). Trimming stripped 2 bases from V and 4 bases from J, with 6 bases between. Germline CDR1 reads SGHTA; CDR2 reads FQGNSA. The CDR3 contains 14 residues. The CDR3 DNA reads as TGTGCCAGCAGCTTACCAGGGTATAATTCACCCCTCCACTTT. Amino acid sequence: CASSLPGYNSPLHF.

The chain links TRBV27 to TRBJ1-4; 7 bases map to TRBD1. Germline trimming cut 4 bases from V and 6 bases from J; bases unmatched to any gene: 5. This CDR3 comprises 14 residues. Germline assignment: CDR1 MNHEY and CDR2 SMNVEV (reference sequence). CDR3 protein: CASSSGGWDEKLFF. In DNA, the CDR3 is TGTGCCAGCAGTTCAGGGGGATGGGATGAAAAACTGTTTTTT. Together with reference TRBV27 and TRBJ1-4, the CDR3 gives the full variable domain: EAQVTQNPRYLITVTGKKLTVTCSQNMNHEYMSWYRQDPGLGLRQIYYSMNVEVTDKGDVPEGYKVSRKEKRNFPLILESPSPNQTSLYFCASSSGGWDEKLFFGSGTQLSVL.

The chain carries TRBV3-1 (or the pseudogene TRBV3-2) and TRBJ2-6; D is unclear. CDR1 and CDR2 from the germline V gene are LGHDT and YNNKEL (reference sequence). V was pared by 3 bases and J by 0 bases, with 9 bases between. The CDR3 spans 16 residues. The DNA of the CDR3 is TGTGCCAGCAGCCAGGTACAGTTCTCTGGGGCCAACGTCCTGACTTTC. This sequence encodes CASSQVQFSGANVLTF.

The chain recombines TRBV12-3 or TRBV12-4 with TRBJ2-7; no firm D call. V was cut by 1 base and J by 6 bases, with 4 bases left in between. The CDR3 spans 11 residues. The CDR3 coding sequence is TGTGCCAGCAGTTTAGGTGGCGAGCAGTACTTC. Protein sequence: CASSLGGEQYF.

The chain combines TRBV19 with TRBJ2-5; TRBD2 matches at 8 bases. J gave up 4 bases and V 7 bases, and 8 bases lay outside the gene matches. Germline V CDR1 and CDR2: LNHDA, SQIVND (reference sequence). The CDR3 extends over 14 amino acids. In DNA form, the CDR3 reads TGTGCCAGTATGGACGGGGGGGCCGGAGAGACCCAGTACTTC. Encoded protein: CASMDGGAGETQYF.

Worth noting for this clone: The same CDR3 can be traced to other DNA sequences in this sample. V gene TRBV12-3 or TRBV12-4 combines with J gene TRBJ1-1; 8 positions match TRBD1. With V trimmed by 4 bases and J by 3 bases, 1 base remained unmatched. The CDR3 spans 13 residues. As DNA, the CDR3 is TGTGCCAGCAGTTCACAGGGGGACACTGAAGCTTTCTTT. Protein: CASSSQGDTEAFF.

CDR3 in DNA: TGTGCCAGCAGTATACCGACAGGAGAGTACGAGCAGTACTTC. It is translated as CASSIPTGEYEQYF. The chain employs TRBV28 and TRBJ2-7; maybe TRBD1 (6 bases). V shed 5 bases and J shed 4 bases, with 15 bases lying between them. CDR1 is MDHEN and CDR2 is SYDVKM in the germline V gene. The CDR3 covers 14 residues.

The V call is TRBV19, the J call TRBJ1-2, with unresolved D. From germline, CDR1 is LNHDA and CDR2 SQIVND (reference sequence). This CDR3 contains 14 residues. V was shortened by 3 bases and J by 2 bases, with 10 bases between the two germline ends. The CDR3, as DNA: TGTGCCAGTAGTATTTGGCAGGACAACTATGGCTACACCTTC. The encoded protein is CASSIWQDNYGYTF.